This is a list of T cell receptor beta chains from one sample in a study of blood T cell repertoires in COVID-19. The data were produced by immunoSEQ multiplex PCR, yet TCRdb's version contains in-frame clones alone and is incomplete. The sample yields tens of thousands of clones, approximately 89% seen once. What was sequenced was peripheral blood. These receptors were taken from a human donor with active COVID-19. The donor label of this sample is uncertain. Each CDR3 is given with its conserved first and last residue. A D gene is named only where the DNA matches it firmly. Size is omitted from some rows. Given values are once, few, many or a class for expanded clones.

clone_size,d_call,cdr3_length,v_call,j_call,cdr3_nt,cdr3_aa
NA,NA,13,TRBV29-1,TRBJ1-1,TGCAGCGTTGGAAGGACTTTGGGCACTGAAGCTTTCTTT,CSVGRTLGTEAFF
NA,TRBD1,14,TRBV5-4,TRBJ1-1,TGTGCCAGCAGCAATGGACAGGTTAACACTGAAGCTTTCTTT,CASSNGQVNTEAFF
few,TRBD1,14,TRBV27,TRBJ2-5,TGTGCCAGCAGTTCTGCAGGGGGCGATGGGACCCAGTACTTC,CASSSAGGDGTQYF
NA,TRBD2,15,TRBV9,TRBJ2-3,TGTGCCAGCAGCGTCGGGGCGGGGGGGCAATATACGCAGTATTTT,CASSVGAGGQYTQYF
NA,NA,19,TRBV28,TRBJ2-4,TGTGCCAGCAGTTTATCAGTGGGAGGTGGTAATTTTGTCAAAAACATTCAGTACTTC,CASSLSVGGGNFVKNIQYF
NA,NA,13,TRBV13,TRBJ2-4,TGTGCCAGCTCGGACAGAGCCAAAAACATTCAGTACTTC,CASSDRAKNIQYF
NA,NA,16,TRBV18,TRBJ2-5,TGTGCCAGCTCAGGGCTGTTGAGCGGAAACCAAGAGACCCAGTACTTC,CASSGLLSGNQETQYF
NA,NA,16,TRBV5-1,TRBJ2-3,TGCGCCAGCAGCTTGGCTCAGAAGACTAGCACAGATACGCAGTATTTT,CASSLAQKTSTDTQYF
NA,NA,16,TRBV18,TRBJ2-1,TGTGCCAGCTCACCACTCCCGACAGCAGCCTACAATGAGCAGTTCTTC,CASSPLPTAAYNEQFF
NA,TRBD1,15,TRBV27,TRBJ2-1,TGTGCCAGCAGTTTATTAGAGGGGGCGTGGTATGAGCAGTTCTTC,CASSLLEGAWYEQFF
NA,TRBD1,15,TRBV28,TRBJ2-1,TGTGCCAGCAGAAAGACAGGGAGCTCCTACAATGAGCAGTTCTTC,CASRKTGSSYNEQFF
NA,NA,14,TRBV7-9,TRBJ1-5,TGTGCCAGCAGCGTGGACAGCCTAAATCAGCCCCAGCATTTT,CASSVDSLNQPQHF
NA,TRBD1,18,TRBV5-1,TRBJ2-2,TGCGCCAGCAGCTTACCGCCTGGACAGGTAGCGAACACCGGGGAGCTGTTTTTT,CASSLPPGQVANTGELFF
NA,TRBD2,16,TRBV6-1,TRBJ2-1,TGTGCCAGCAGTGAACTGGTGTCTAGCGGTTACAATGAGCAGTTCTTC,CASSELVSSGYNEQFF
NA,NA,15,TRBV4-1,TRBJ2-1,TGCGCCAGCAGCCAAGCTTCTGTTCCCTACAATGAGCAGTTCTTC,CASSQASVPYNEQFF
NA,TRBD1,16,TRBV7-2,TRBJ2-1,TGTGCCAGCAGCCCTCGCCGGGACAGGGCTTCGAATGAGCAGTTCTTC,CASSPRRDRASNEQFF
NA,NA,11,TRBV2,TRBJ1-1,TGTGGCCAGCAGTCAGGCACTGAAGCTTTCTTT,CGQQSGTEAFF
NA,NA,15,TRBV25-1,TRBJ1-1,TGTGCCAGCAGTGACGGACGGACTAGCAGCACTGAAGCTTTCTTT,CASSDGRTSSTEAFF
NA,NA,16,TRBV5-1,TRBJ2-7,TGCGCCAGCAGCCCGGATCCCGGGACAAGGGGCTACGAGCAGTACTTC,CASSPDPGTRGYEQYF
once,TRBD1,14,TRBV9,TRBJ2-2,TGTGCCAGCAACAGACAGGGGAACACCGGGGAGCTGTTTTTT,CASNRQGNTGELFF
NA,NA,14,TRBV6-5,TRBJ2-7,TGTGCCAGCAGCCGAGGACAGGGAGGGAACGAGCAGTACTTC,CASSRGQGGNEQYF
NA,TRBD1,15,TRBV25-1,TRBJ1-1,TGTGCCAGCAGTGGCTCTAGGGGGCTAAGCACTGAAGCTTTCTTT,CASSGSRGLSTEAFF
once,NA,15,TRBV3-1/TRBV3-2,TRBJ2-1,TGTGCCAGCAGCTTTCCTAGCTCCCCCTACAATGAGCAGTTCTTC,CASSFPSSPYNEQFF
NA,NA,14,TRBV3-1/TRBV3-2,TRBJ2-5,TGTGCCAGCAGCCCAGACTGGGCGCAAGAGACCCAGTACTTC,CASSPDWAQETQYF
NA,TRBD1,14,TRBV27,TRBJ1-4,TGTGCCAGCAGTACCTGGGACAGGGCGGGGAAACTGTTTTTT,CASSTWDRAGKLFF
NA,TRBD1,17,TRBV4-3,TRBJ2-7,TGCGCCAGCAGCCAAGGGGGTGCGGGACAGGGGGCCTACGAGCAGTACTTC,CASSQGGAGQGAYEQYF
few,TRBD1,15,TRBV2,TRBJ2-1,TGTGCCAGCAGTGACCGACAGGGGGCAGTGAATGAGCAGTTCTTC,CASSDRQGAVNEQFF
NA,NA,14,TRBV19,TRBJ1-1,TGTGCCAGTAGTGGAGACCTCATGAACACTGAAGCTTTCTTT,CASSGDLMNTEAFF
NA,NA,15,TRBV5-5,TRBJ2-7,TGTGCCAGCAGCTTGCGGGTAAAGAGCTCCTACGAGCAGTACTTC,CASSLRVKSSYEQYF
NA,TRBD1,14,TRBV10-3,TRBJ1-1,TGTGCCATCAGGGACAGGGGGTTAGGCACTGAAGCTTTCTTT,CAIRDRGLGTEAFF
NA,TRBD1,15,TRBV19,TRBJ1-6,TGTGCCAGTAGGGAACCCGGGACAGATAATTCACCCCTCCACTTT,CASREPGTDNSPLHF
once,NA,14,TRBV5-1,TRBJ1-4,TGCGCCAGCAGCTCCTGGCCAGGGAACGAAAAACTGTTTTTT,CASSSWPGNEKLFF
NA,TRBD1,14,TRBV4-1,TRBJ2-7,TGCGCCAGCAGCCTACAGGGGACCCCAGGGGAGCAGTACTTC,CASSLQGTPGEQYF
NA,NA,12,TRBV25-1,TRBJ2-1,TGTGCCAGCAGCTTTGCGGGGTCTAAGCAGTTCTTC,CASSFAGSKQFF
NA,NA,15,TRBV5-1,TRBJ1-5,TGCGCCAGCAGCCCCGGAGGGGCAGGGAGGGAGCCCCAGCATTTT,CASSPGGAGREPQHF
NA,TRBD1,16,TRBV7-2,TRBJ2-1,TGTGCCAGCAGCCTCAGACAGGGGGGCTCCTACAATGAGCAGTTCTTC,CASSLRQGGSYNEQFF
few,TRBD2,17,TRBV4-2,TRBJ2-2,TGTGCCAGCAGCCAAGAACTAGCGGGAGGGAACACCGGGGAGCTGTTTTTT,CASSQELAGGNTGELFF
NA,TRBD1,16,TRBV10-3,TRBJ2-7,TGTGCCATCAGTGAGTCTAAAGGGACAGGATCCTACGAGCAGTACTTC,CAISESKGTGSYEQYF
NA,TRBD2,15,TRBV5-6,TRBJ2-1,TGTGCCAGCAGCGGGAAGGGACTAGCGAGCAATGAGCAGTTCTTC,CASSGKGLASNEQFF
NA,TRBD1,16,TRBV2,TRBJ1-5,TGTGCCAGCACCCCCGGGACAGGGGCGATCAATCAGCCCCAGCATTTT,CASTPGTGAINQPQHF
NA,TRBD2,15,TRBV6-1,TRBJ2-3,TGTGCCAGCAGTGAAAACCCCAAGCGGGAGGTTACGCAGTATTTT,CASSENPKREVTQYF
few,NA,12,TRBV25-1,TRBJ1-2,TGTGCCAGCAGTGACGGTCGCTATGGCTACACCTTC,CASSDGRYGYTF
once,NA,17,TRBV6-1,TRBJ2-7,TGTGCCAGCAGTGAGTTCGGGGGGTTGACAGGTCGTAACGAGCAGTACTTC,CASSEFGGLTGRNEQYF
NA,NA,14,TRBV28,TRBJ2-1,TGTGCCAGCAGAACCGGGACAAGGTACAATGAGCAGTTCTTC,CASRTGTRYNEQFF
NA,TRBD2,15,TRBV2,TRBJ2-2,TGTGCCAGCAGTGTGACTAGCGGGAACACCGGGGAGCTGTTTTTT,CASSVTSGNTGELFF
NA,TRBD1,16,TRBV5-5,TRBJ1-2,TGTGCCAGCAGCACGGCGGACAGGTCTGCTAACTATGGCTACACCTTC,CASSTADRSANYGYTF